What follows are 6 T cell receptor beta chains derived from one specimen sequenced in a study of blood T cell repertoires in COVID-19. Generated by immunoSEQ multiplex PCR, the TCRdb table keeps only in-frame clones and is missing some. This table holds 70,000 to 90,000 clones, approximately 81% found once. The sequenced sample consisted of peripheral blood. These receptors came from a woman aged 55-69 years with acute or convalescent COVID-19.

This clone was recorded a few times. The chain is built from TRBV5-6 and TRBJ2-1; D is perhaps TRBD2 (5 bases). Germline V gives CDR1 SGHDT, CDR2 YYEEEE. Deletions cut 0 bases from V and 10 bases from J, with 8 bases between. There are 12 residues in the CDR3. CDR3 nucleotide sequence: TGTGCCAGCAGCTTGGTGCCGGGAGAGCAGTTCTTC. It translates to CASSLVPGEQFF.

The genes are TRBV27 and TRBJ2-4; 9 nucleotides line up with TRBD1. CDR3 length: 16 amino acids. CDR1 and CDR2 (germline): MNHEY, SMNVEV (reference sequence). After removal of 2 bases from V and 1 base from J, the junction contained 3 bases not matched to a gene. The CDR3 region has the DNA TGTGCCAGCAGTTTAGGGACAGGGCTGGCCAAAAACATTCAGTACTTC. The encoded protein is CASSLGTGLAKNIQYF.

The chain is built from TRBV29-1 and TRBJ2-6; no clear D. Germline values: CDR1 SQVTM, CDR2 ANQGSEA. V lost 6 bases, J lost 2 bases, and 26 bases lay in between. This CDR3 has 19 amino acids. The CDR3 here is CSVILLEPHSTAGANVLTF. The CDR3 nucleotides are TGCAGCGTGATTTTACTGGAGCCTCACTCGACGGCTGGGGCCAACGTCCTGACTTTC.

This clone appeared once. V usage is TRBV21-1 and J usage is TRBJ1-5. TRBV21-1 corresponds to a pseudogene. This CDR3 spans 16 amino acids. CDR3 residues: CASSKEPGEGNQPQHF. The CDR3 DNA follows: TGTGCCAGCAGCAAAGAACCGGGGGAAGGCAATCAGCCCCAGCATTTT.

On this clone: A read error is possible here, since a much larger clone lies one base away. Other DNA sequences in the same sample also yield this CDR3. The chain uses TRBV6-5 and TRBJ1-2, with 7 nucleotides matching TRBD1. The CDR3 runs to 13 residues. Germline-derived CDR1 and CDR2 are MNHEY and SVGAGI. The CDR3 loop is CASSYRQGYGYTF. The CDR3 region has the DNA TGTGCCAGCAGTTACCGACAGGGTTATGGCTACACCTTT.

The chain links TRBV19 to TRBJ1-5; D gene ambiguous. Between the trimmed V and J ends, which lost 5 bases and 2 bases, there was a span of 7 bases. The V gene's germline CDR1 is LNHDA and CDR2 SQIVND (reference sequence). CDR3 length equals 13 residues. CDR3 in DNA: TGTGCCAGTAGTCACGGTGGCAATCAGCCCCAGCATTTT. Its translation is CASSHGGNQPQHF.